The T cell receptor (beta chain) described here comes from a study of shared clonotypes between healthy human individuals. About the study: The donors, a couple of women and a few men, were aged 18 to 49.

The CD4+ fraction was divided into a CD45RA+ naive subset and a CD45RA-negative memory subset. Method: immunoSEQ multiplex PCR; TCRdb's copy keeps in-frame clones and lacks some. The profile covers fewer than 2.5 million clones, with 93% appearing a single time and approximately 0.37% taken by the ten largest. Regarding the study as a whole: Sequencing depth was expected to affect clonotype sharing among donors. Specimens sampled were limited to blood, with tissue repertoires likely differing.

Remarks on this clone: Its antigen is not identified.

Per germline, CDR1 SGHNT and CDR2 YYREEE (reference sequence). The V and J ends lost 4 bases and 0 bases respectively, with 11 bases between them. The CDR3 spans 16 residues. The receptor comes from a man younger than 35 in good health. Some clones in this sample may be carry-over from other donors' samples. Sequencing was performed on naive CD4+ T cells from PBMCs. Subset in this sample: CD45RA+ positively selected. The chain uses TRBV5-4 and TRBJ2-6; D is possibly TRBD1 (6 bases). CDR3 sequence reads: CASSREGDSGANVLTF. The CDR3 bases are TGTGCCAGCAGCCGAGAGGGGGACTCTGGGGCCAACGTCCTGACTTTC.